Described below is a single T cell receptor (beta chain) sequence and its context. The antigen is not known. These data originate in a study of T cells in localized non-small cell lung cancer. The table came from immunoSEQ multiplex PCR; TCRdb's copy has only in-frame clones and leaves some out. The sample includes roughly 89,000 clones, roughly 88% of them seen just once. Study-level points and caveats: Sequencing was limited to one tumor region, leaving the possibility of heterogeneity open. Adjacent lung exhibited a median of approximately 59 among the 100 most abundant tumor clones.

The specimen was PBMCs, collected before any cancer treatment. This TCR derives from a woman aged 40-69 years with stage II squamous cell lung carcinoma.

In DNA, the CDR3 is TGTGCCAGCAGCGCTCCGGGCTTTCCCCCCTACGAGCAGTACTTC. Translation: CASSAPGFPPYEQYF. This sequence joins TRBV27 and TRBJ2-7, with no clear D. Per germline, CDR1 MNHEY and CDR2 SMNVEV (reference sequence). The CDR3 is made up of 15 amino acids. V dropped 6 bases and J dropped 2 bases, with 17 bases sitting between them.